The sequence of this T cell receptor beta chain was determined in a study of shared clonotypes between healthy human individuals. In the study overall: CD4 naive cells filled three plates per donor, CD4 memory three, CD8 naive two and CD8 memory one. Overall study findings and caveats: Larger estimated richness was generally seen in naive subsets than in memory subsets. Shared clonotypes across all four donors exceeded non-shared ones in generation probability. A handful of donors shared around 5.1% of their naive CD4 clonotypes.

This table comes from immunoSEQ multiplex PCR, and its TCRdb copy is limited to in-frame clones, with some not included. The data show about 590,000 clones, with 95% to 96% seen just once and 0.11% held by the top ten. This CDR3 is built from 18 residues. V was pared by 0 bases and J by 2 bases, with 10 bases of the junction left unmatched. Germline CDR1 and CDR2: SGHRS and YFSETQ. In the naive CD8 group, cells lacked CD45RO and were positively selected for CCR7, so terminally differentiated effector memory CD45RA+ cells were left out. In the case of this clone: Antigen specificity is unknown.

The sample was naive CD8+ T cells sorted from blood. The genes are TRBV5-1 and TRBJ2-3; TRBD2 aligns across 9 bases. The sequence came from a woman aged 25 to 39 in good health. CDR3 DNA: TGCGCCAGCAGCTTGGTTGGCGGGAGGGCTTCATCCACAGATACGCAGTATTTT. Protein: CASSLVGGRASSTDTQYF.